One and the same sample provided the 16 T cell receptor beta chains below, sequenced in a study of cytomegalovirus exposure and HLA in healthy donors. PCR amplification relied on 60 Vbeta primers (plus 13 Jbeta primers). Method: immunoSEQ multiplex PCR; TCRdb's copy keeps in-frame clones and lacks some. The sample includes 100,000 to 150,000 clones, 65% to 75% of them seen just once. Sequencing input: PBMCs. Every receptor here comes from a man between 35 and 55 years old in good health and CMV-seropositive.

The rearrangement joins TRBV2 to TRBJ2-7; D uncertain. Germline lookup yields CDR1 SNHLY and CDR2 FYNNEI. V lost 4 bases to trimming and J lost 0 bases, with 4 bases between them. The CDR3 runs to 12 residues. The CDR3 coding sequence is TGTGCCAGCAGTGGGAGCTCCTACGAGCAGTACTTC. Amino acid sequence: CASSGSSYEQYF.

This rearrangement joins TRBV19 to TRBJ2-5; D is unresolved. The CDR3 extends over 13 amino acids. Germline-derived CDR1 and CDR2 are LNHDA and SQIVND (reference sequence). Between the trimmed V and J ends, which lost 5 bases and 5 bases, there was a span of 12 bases. CDR3 in DNA: TGTGCCAGTAGTGTTGAATATCGGGAGACCCAGTACTTC. This translates into CASSVEYRETQYF. Based on the CDR3 plus reference TRBV19 and TRBJ2-5, the full variable domain is DGGITQSPKYLFRKEGQNVTLSCEQNLNHDAMYWYRQDPGQGLRLIYYSQIVNDFQKGDIAEGYSVSREKKESFPLTVTSAQKNPTAFYLCASSVEYRETQYFGPGTRLLVL.

The J gene is TRBJ2-1, the V gene TRBV9; 14 positions match TRBD2. CDR1 and CDR2 from the germline V gene are SGDLS and YYNGEE. J gave up 9 bases and V 3 bases, and 8 bases lay outside the gene matches. The CDR3 runs to 16 residues. The CDR3 protein is CASSDLTSGRDSEQFF. The CDR3 DNA follows: TGTGCCAGCAGCGACCTGACTAGCGGGAGGGACAGTGAGCAGTTCTTC.

The chain joins TRBV29-1 to TRBJ1-2; TRBD1 matches 8 bases. The V and J ends lost 8 bases and 4 bases, in that order; junction bases with no gene match: 15. CDR1 is SQVTM and CDR2 is ANQGSEA in the germline V gene. The CDR3 is 15 residues long. CDR3 bases: TGCAGCATTGGACAGGGAGAAGCTATTGGCTATGGCTACACCTTC. Protein: CSIGQGEAIGYGYTF.

The gene calls are TRBV2 and TRBJ1-1; maybe TRBD1 (5 bases). This CDR3 region has 15 residues. V lost 2 bases and J lost 1, with 11 bases in between. Per germline, CDR1 SNHLY and CDR2 FYNNEI. CDR3 coding DNA: TGTGCCAGCAGTGAACAAGGGGCCGGGAACACTGAAGCTTTCTTT. Its translation: CASSEQGAGNTEAFF.

The chain is built from TRBV6-1 and TRBJ1-5, with 7 positions matching TRBD1. The length of the CDR3 is 15 residues. Looked up from germline, CDR1 is MNHNS and CDR2 is SASEGT. Trimming took 4 bases from V and 0 from J; bases not matched to a gene: 3. The chain's CDR3 is CASSADRVSNQPQHF. The CDR3 bases are TGTGCCAGCAGTGCTGACAGGGTTAGCAATCAGCCCCAGCATTTT.

The rearrangement links TRBV5-1 to TRBJ1-6, with TRBD1 matching over 9 bases. Unmatched junction bases numbered 4, after V lost 0 bases and J lost 6 bases. The germline V gene encodes CDR1 SGHRS and CDR2 YFSETQ. This CDR3 has 16 amino acids. CDR3 sequence (DNA): TGCGCCAGCAGCTTGGGACAGGGGGGCGGTAATTCACCCCTCCACTTT. It codes for CASSLGQGGGNSPLHF.

J is TRBJ2-1 and V is TRBV7-3, with TRBD2 identical over 7 bases. Germline-derived CDR1 and CDR2 are SGHTA and FQGTGA. This CDR3 is 15 amino acids long. V was pared by 1 base and J by 5 bases, with 5 bases of the junction left unmatched. The CDR3 DNA reads TGTGCCAGCAGCTTAAGTGGGGGGACTAACAATGAGCAGTTCTTC. Encoded protein: CASSLSGGTNNEQFF.

This clone was seen only a few times. CDR3 residues: CASSPSRLNTEAFF. CDR3 nucleotide sequence: TGCGCCAGCAGCCCAAGCCGATTGAACACTGAAGCTTTCTTT. The V call is TRBV4-3, the J call TRBJ1-1; D gene unclear. Germline V gene data show CDR1 as LGHNA and CDR2 as YSLEER. This CDR3 is built from 14 residues. V was pared by 4 bases and J by 0 bases, with 9 bases between.

The V call is TRBV6-5, the J call TRBJ2-2; a weak D match, TRBD1 (6 bases). The ends were cut back, 5 bases at V and 6 bases at J, with 13 bases in the middle. This CDR3 comprises 14 residues. Germline assignment: CDR1 MNHEY and CDR2 SVGAGI. The CDR3, as DNA: TGTGCCAGCAGTCGACAACAGGGATCCGGGGAGCTGTTTTTT. The encoded protein is CASSRQQGSGELFF.

The J gene is TRBJ2-7, the V gene TRBV5-1, with 8 bases identical to TRBD1. The V gene end was trimmed by 5 bases and the J gene end by 2 bases; junction bases not matched to a gene: 9. The CDR3 covers 15 residues. The germline V gene has CDR1 SGHRS and CDR2 YFSETQ. This CDR3 is CASSLNPGQAYEQYF. The CDR3 DNA reads as TGCGCCAGCAGTTTGAACCCGGGACAGGCCTACGAGCAGTACTTC.

The chain carries TRBV10-3 and TRBJ1-6, with 8 bases aligning to TRBD1. The germline V gene has CDR1 ENHRY and CDR2 SYGVKD. The CDR3 extends over 14 amino acids. The V and J ends lost 5 bases and 7 bases, in that order; junction bases with no gene match: 4. The CDR3 here is CAISPGQANSPLHF. In nucleotides, the CDR3 is TGTGCCATCAGTCCGGGACAGGCCAATTCACCCCTCCACTTT.

For the CDR3, the DNA is TGTGCCAGCAGCCCAGAGGTCCAGGGGGTGGACACTGAAGCTTTCTTT. Its protein is CASSPEVQGVDTEAFF. The chain couples TRBV7-8 to TRBJ1-1; TRBD1 aligns across 7 bases. Per germline, CDR1 SGHVS and CDR2 FQNEAQ. Unmatched junction bases numbered 12, after V lost 5 bases and J lost 3 bases. The CDR3 is 16 residues long.

This clone was found a few times. V is TRBV7-8 and J is TRBJ1-3; tentatively, D is TRBD1 (6 bases). CDR3 size: 17 residues. Trimming took 3 bases from V and 7 from J, leaving 22 bases between them. Germline CDR1 reads SGHVS; CDR2 reads FQNEAQ. CDR3 DNA: TGTGCCAGCAGCTTGGTTAACAGGGAGAAAAGTAGGAACACCATATATTTT. It codes for CASSLVNREKSRNTIYF.

The genes are TRBV7-8 and TRBJ1-2, with TRBD1 as a possible D gene (6 bases). Germline values: CDR1 SGHVS, CDR2 FQNEAQ. CDR3 length equals 16 residues. V dropped 1 base and J dropped 4 bases, with 16 bases sitting between them. The CDR3 protein is CASSLGPRQVRYGYTF. CDR3 DNA sequence: TGTGCCAGCAGCTTAGGCCCCCGACAGGTCCGCTATGGCTACACCTTC. The complete variable domain, with remaining parts taken from reference TRBV7-8 and TRBJ1-2, reads GAGVSQSPRYKVAKRGQDVALRCDPISGHVSLFWYQQALGQGPEFLTYFQNEAQLDKSGLPSDRFFAERPEGSVSTLKIQRTQQEDSAVYLCASSLGPRQVRYGYTFGSGTRLTVV.

The V gene is TRBV6-1, the J gene TRBJ1-2; D is uncertain. Trimming left V 5 bases short and J 3 bases short, with 13 bases between. Germline V gene data show CDR1 as MNHNS and CDR2 as SASEGT. The length of the CDR3 is 14 residues. For the CDR3, the DNA is TGTGCCAGCAGTATCCCGGGGAGGGACTATGGCTACACCTTC. Its translation: CASSIPGRDYGYTF.